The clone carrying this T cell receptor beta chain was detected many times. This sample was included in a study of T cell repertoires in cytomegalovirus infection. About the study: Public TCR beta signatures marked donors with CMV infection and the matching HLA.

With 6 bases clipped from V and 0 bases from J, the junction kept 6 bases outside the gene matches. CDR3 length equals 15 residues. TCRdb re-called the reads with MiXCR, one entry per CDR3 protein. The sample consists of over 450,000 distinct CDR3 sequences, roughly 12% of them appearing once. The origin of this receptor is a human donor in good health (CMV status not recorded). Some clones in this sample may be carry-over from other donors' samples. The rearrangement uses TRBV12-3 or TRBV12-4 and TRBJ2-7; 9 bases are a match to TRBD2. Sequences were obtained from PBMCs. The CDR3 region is CASRKAGGVSYEQYF. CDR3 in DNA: TGTGCCAGCAGAAAAGCGGGAGGCGTCTCCTACGAGCAGTACTTC.